This T cell receptor (beta chain) appears in the sequencing data of a study of OX40 agonist ivuxolimab in advanced cancers. The wider study: Patients enrolled in dose escalation were diagnosed with hepatocellular carcinoma, melanoma, renal cell or head and neck cancer. Anti-PD-1, anti-PD-L1 or anti-CTLA-4 therapy given earlier was allowed, and 30% to 45% had some. Study conclusions and caveats: On average, a greater number of expanded clones characterised CD8+ T cells relative to CD4+. It was not determined which antigens were specifically recognized by the peripheral T cells that had undergone clonal expansion.

Assay used: immunoSEQ multiplex PCR; TCRdb lists only in-frame clones, some missing. Of about 26,000 clones in the sample, 76% are singletons; the top ten hold approximately 14%. Turning to this clone: Its antigen is unknown.

V shed 5 bases, J shed 4 bases, and the junction held 11 bases outside the gene matches. Germline CDR1 and CDR2: SGHVS and FNYEAQ. The CDR3 extends over 15 amino acids. This rearrangement joins TRBV7-6 to TRBJ2-7; 7 bases are shared with TRBD2. This clonotype originated in an adult with an advanced solid tumor such as melanoma, head and neck, liver or kidney cancer. The starting material was CD4+ or CD8+ T cells sorted from blood, obtained in a trial of the OX40 agonist ivuxolimab. The CDR3 loop is CASSLKRGETYEQYF. CDR3 nucleotides: TGTGCCAGCAGCCTTAAGCGGGGAGAAACATACGAGCAGTACTTC.